This T cell receptor (beta chain) is from a study of T cells in Graves' hyperthyroidism and ophthalmopathy. Study findings and constraints: It was a median approximately six months before onset that the model predicted ophthalmopathy.

Active moderate-to-severe ophthalmopathy, Clinical Activity Score at least 3, NOSPECS at least 4, under 3 months' duration. Exclusion followed for patients with uncontrolled infection, other autoimmune disease, pregnancy or lactation. This clonotype was recorded at least ten times. Its antigen is not identified. TCR beta CDR3 regions were amplified from RNA transcripts. With the HTBI primer set, the TCR CDR3 went through a first round of RT-PCR. TCRdb reprocessed the multiplex PCR reads with MiXCR, giving one entry per CDR3 protein. The sample has about 600,000 distinct CDR3 sequences; roughly 15% are singletons. Germline V lookup: CDR1 SNHLY, CDR2 FYNNEI. The V segment lost 7 bases and the J segment 4 bases; nucleotides outside the gene matches: 6. CDR3 size: 14 residues.

Source material: blood. The V and J genes are TRBV2 and TRBJ2-3, with 9 bases identical to TRBD1. This TCR came from a woman aged 35 to 49 with Graves' ophthalmopathy. CDR3 sequence (DNA): TGTGCCAGCACCGGGACAGGGTATTCAGATACGCAGTATTTT. This codes for CASTGTGYSDTQYF.